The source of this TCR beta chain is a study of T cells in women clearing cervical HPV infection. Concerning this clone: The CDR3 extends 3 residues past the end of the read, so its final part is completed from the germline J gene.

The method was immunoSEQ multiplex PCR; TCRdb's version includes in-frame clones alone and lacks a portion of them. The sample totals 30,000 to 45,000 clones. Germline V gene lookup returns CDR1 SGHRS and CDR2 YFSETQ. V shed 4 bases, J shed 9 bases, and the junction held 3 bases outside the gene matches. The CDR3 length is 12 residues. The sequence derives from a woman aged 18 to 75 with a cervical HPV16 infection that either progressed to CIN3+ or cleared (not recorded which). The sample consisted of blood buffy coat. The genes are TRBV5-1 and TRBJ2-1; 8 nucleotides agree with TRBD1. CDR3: CASSLDRAEQFF. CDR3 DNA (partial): TGCGCCAGCAGCCTGGACAGGGCTGAG.